This T cell receptor (beta chain) stems from a study of identical twins. Study outcomes and limitations: Out-of-frame alpha sequences shared by twins showed excess low generation probability. Insertions ran lower in abundant cord blood beta clonotypes, though not in memory repertoires.

Concerning this clonotype itself: Its cognate antigen is unknown.

Germline CDR1 reads SGHRS; CDR2 reads YFSETQ. CDR3 size: 15 residues. Trimming removed 0 bases from V and 0 bases from J, with 9 bases in between. Each cDNA held unique molecular identifiers, and template switching gave it a universal primer site. TCRdb reprocessed the 5' RACE reads with MiXCR, giving one entry per CDR3 protein. The top ten clones hold around 8.6% of a sample with 350,000 to 400,000 distinct CDR3 sequences, 9% of them seen once. The sequenced sample was naive T cells sorted from blood. This clonotype was sampled from a woman aged 50 to 60 in good health. V usage is TRBV5-1 and J usage is TRBJ1-2, with D unclear. In DNA form, the CDR3 reads TGCGCCAGCAGCTTGGATCCGGGGACTAACTATGGCTACACCTTC. It translates to CASSLDPGTNYGYTF. The entire variable domain, with the rest obtained from reference TRBV5-1 and TRBJ1-2, is as follows: KAGVTQTPRYLIKTRGQQVTLSCSPISGHRSVSWYQQTPGQGLQFLFEYFSETQRNKGNFPGRFSGRQFSNSRSEMNVSTLELGDSALYLCASSLDPGTNYGYTFGSGTRLTVV.